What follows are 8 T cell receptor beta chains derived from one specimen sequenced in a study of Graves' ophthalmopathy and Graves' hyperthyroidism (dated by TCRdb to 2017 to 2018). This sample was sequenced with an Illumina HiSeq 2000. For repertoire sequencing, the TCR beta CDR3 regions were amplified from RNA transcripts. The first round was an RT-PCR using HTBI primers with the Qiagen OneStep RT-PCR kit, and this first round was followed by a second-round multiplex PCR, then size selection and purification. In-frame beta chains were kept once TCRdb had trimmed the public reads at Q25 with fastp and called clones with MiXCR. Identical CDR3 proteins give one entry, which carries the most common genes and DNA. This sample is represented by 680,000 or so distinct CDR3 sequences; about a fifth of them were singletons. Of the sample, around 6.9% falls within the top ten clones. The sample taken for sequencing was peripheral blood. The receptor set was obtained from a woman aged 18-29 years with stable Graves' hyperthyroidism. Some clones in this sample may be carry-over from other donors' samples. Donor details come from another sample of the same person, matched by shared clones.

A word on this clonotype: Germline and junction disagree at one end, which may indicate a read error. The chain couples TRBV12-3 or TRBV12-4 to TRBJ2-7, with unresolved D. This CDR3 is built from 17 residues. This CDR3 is CASSLGTASLSSYDQYF. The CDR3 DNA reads TGTGCCAGCAGTTTAGGTACCGCGTCGCTCAGCTCCTACGATCAGTACTTC.

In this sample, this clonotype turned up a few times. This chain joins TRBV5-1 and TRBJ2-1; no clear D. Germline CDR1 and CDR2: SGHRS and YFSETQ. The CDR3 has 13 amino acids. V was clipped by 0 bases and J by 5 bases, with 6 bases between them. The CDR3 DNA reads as TGCGCCAGCAGCTTGGCCGGTGACAATGAGCAGTTCTTC. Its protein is CASSLAGDNEQFF.

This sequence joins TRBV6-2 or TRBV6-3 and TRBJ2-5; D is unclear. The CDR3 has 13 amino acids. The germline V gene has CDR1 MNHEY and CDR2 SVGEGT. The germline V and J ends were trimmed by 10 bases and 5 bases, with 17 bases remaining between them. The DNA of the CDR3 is TGTGCCACCCTCGGGCCACCGCAGGAGACCCAGTACTTC. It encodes CATLGPPQETQYF.

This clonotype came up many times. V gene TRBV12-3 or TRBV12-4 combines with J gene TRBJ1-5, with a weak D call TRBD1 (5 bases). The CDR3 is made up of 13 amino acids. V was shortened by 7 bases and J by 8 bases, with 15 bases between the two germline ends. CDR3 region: CASNQGLIEPQHF. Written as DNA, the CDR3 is TGTGCCAGCAATCAGGGTTTGATTGAGCCCCAGCATTTT.

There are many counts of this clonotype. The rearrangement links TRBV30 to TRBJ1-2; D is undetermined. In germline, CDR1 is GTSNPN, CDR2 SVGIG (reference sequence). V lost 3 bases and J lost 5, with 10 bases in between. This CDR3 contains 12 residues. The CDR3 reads CAWSRKGYGYTF. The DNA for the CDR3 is TGTGCCTGGAGCCGAAAAGGGTATGGCTACACCTTC.

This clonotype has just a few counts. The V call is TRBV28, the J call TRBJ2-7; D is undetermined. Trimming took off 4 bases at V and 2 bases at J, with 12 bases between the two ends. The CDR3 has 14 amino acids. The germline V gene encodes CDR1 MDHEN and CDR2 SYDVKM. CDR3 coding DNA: TGTGCCAGCAGTTCTTCTACGGTGACCTACGAGCAGTACTTC. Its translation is CASSSSTVTYEQYF.

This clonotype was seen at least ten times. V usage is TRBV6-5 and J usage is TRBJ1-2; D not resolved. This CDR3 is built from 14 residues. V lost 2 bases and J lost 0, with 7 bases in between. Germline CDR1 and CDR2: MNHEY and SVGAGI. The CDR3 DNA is TGTGCCAGCAGTTACGATAGAACTAACTATGGCTACACCTTC. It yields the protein CASSYDRTNYGYTF.

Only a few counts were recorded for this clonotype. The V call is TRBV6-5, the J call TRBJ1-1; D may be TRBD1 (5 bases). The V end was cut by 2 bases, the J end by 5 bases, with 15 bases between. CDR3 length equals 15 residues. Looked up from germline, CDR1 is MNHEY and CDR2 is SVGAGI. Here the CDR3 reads CASSYGLGGVTEAFF. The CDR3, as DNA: TGTGCCAGCAGTTACGGTCTGGGGGGGGTTACTGAAGCTTTCTTT.